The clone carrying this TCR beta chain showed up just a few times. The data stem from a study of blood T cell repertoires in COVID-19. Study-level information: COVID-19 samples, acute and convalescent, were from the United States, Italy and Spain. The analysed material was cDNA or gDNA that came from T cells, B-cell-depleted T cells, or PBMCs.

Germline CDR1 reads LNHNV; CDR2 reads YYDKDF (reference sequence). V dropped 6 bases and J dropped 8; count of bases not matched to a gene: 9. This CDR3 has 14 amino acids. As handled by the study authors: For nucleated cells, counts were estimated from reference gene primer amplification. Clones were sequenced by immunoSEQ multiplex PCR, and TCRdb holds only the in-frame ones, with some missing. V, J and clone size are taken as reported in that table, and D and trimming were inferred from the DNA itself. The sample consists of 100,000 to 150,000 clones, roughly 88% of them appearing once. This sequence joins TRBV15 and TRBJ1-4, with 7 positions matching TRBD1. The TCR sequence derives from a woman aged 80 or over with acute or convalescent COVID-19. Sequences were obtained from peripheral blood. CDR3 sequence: CATRLLGGQEKLFF. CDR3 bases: TGTGCCACCAGGTTATTAGGGGGCCAGGAAAAACTGTTTTTT.